These 8 T cell receptor beta chains were sequenced from one sample in a study of blood T cells in healthy people across ages. Then a second PCR, running roughly 7 to 11 cycles, was carried out with a sample-barcoded 5' primer and a J-beta primer mix. From the 5' RACE reads, TCRdb called clonotypes with MiXCR, one entry per CDR3 protein. The sample contains about 1,500,000 distinct CDR3 sequences, around 39% of which appear only once. The sample was blood. These receptors were obtained from a woman aged 18-35 years in good health.

Concerning this clonotype itself: Its ends do not fully match the called genes, so a read error is possible. This rearrangement joins TRBV7-9 to TRBJ1-2; D uncertain. Germline V gene data show CDR1 as SEHNR and CDR2 as FQNEAQ (reference sequence). The CDR3 has 13 residues. CDR3 coding DNA: TGTGCCATCAGCCACCGGACTGTCTATGGCTACACCTTC. Translation gives CAISHRTVYGYTF.

The J gene is TRBJ2-2, the V gene TRBV5-1, with a weak D call TRBD2 (6 bases). The CDR3 has 14 residues. Trimming removed 4 bases from V and 3 bases from J, with 10 bases in between. Germline-derived CDR1 and CDR2 are SGHRS and YFSETQ. CDR3 nucleotide sequence: TGCGCCAGCAGCGAGGGACTCTACACCGGGGAGCTGTTTTTT. It translates to CASSEGLYTGELFF.

This chain connects TRBV5-1 to TRBJ1-4; D remains unclear. Germline V CDR1 and CDR2: SGHRS, YFSETQ. The V and J ends lost 1 base and 4 bases respectively, with 8 bases between them. This CDR3 region has 14 residues. The CDR3 is CASSLHGVNEKLFF. For the CDR3, the DNA is TGCGCCAGCAGCTTGCATGGGGTTAATGAAAAACTGTTTTTT.

The rearrangement uses TRBV7-9 and TRBJ2-3; D gene ambiguous. The CDR3 has 15 amino acids. V lost 0 bases to trimming and J lost 7 bases, with 14 bases between them. Germline V gene data show CDR1 as SEHNR and CDR2 as FQNEAQ (reference sequence). The CDR3 region has the DNA TGTGCCAGCAGCTTAGCGGGCTACGGACCGTATACGCAGTATTTT. This codes for CASSLAGYGPYTQYF.

This clonotype turned up a few times. This rearrangement joins TRBV11-3 to TRBJ1-1, with D unresolved. The CDR3 covers 14 residues. The germline V and J ends were trimmed by 7 bases and 4 bases, with 16 bases remaining between them. Germline V CDR1 and CDR2: SGHNT, YENEEA. The CDR3 sequence is CASKSLGVGTEAFF. In DNA form, the CDR3 reads TGTGCCAGCAAGAGTCTCGGTGTGGGCACTGAAGCTTTCTTT.

The chain uses TRBV20-1 and TRBJ2-1; TRBD1 matches at 7 bases. With 4 bases clipped from V and 4 bases from J, the junction kept 1 base outside the gene matches. CDR3 length: 12 residues. Germline V gene data show CDR1 as DFQATT and CDR2 as SNEGSKA (reference sequence). The CDR3 region has the DNA TGCAGTGCTAAGGACAGGTACAATGAGCAGTTCTTC. It codes for CSAKDRYNEQFF.

This clonotype was observed a few times. The J gene is TRBJ2-5, the V gene TRBV12-3 or TRBV12-4; 7 positions agree with TRBD1. The CDR3 is made up of 16 amino acids. The V and J ends lost 6 bases and 4 bases, in that order; junction bases with no gene match: 14. The CDR3 spells CASSAPGTANSETQYF. The DNA of the CDR3 is TGTGCCAGCAGCGCACCCGGGACAGCAAACTCAGAGACCCAGTACTTC.

The sample holds a few counts of this clonotype. This chain joins TRBV12-3 or TRBV12-4 and TRBJ2-4; D is possibly TRBD1 (7 bases). Between the trimmed V and J ends, which lost 2 bases and 5 bases, there was a span of 10 bases. CDR3 length: 14 amino acids. The CDR3 region has the DNA TGTGCCAGCAGTTTATCCAGGGGGGAAAACATTCAGTACTTC. Translating gives CASSLSRGENIQYF.